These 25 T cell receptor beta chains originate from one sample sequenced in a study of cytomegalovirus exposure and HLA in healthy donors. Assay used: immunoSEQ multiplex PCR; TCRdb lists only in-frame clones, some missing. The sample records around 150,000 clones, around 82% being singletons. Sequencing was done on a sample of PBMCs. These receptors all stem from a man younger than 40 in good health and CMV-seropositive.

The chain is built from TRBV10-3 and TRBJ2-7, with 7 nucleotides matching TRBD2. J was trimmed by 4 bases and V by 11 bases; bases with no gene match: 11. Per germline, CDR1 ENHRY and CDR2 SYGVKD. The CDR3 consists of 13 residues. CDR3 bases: TGTGCCTCTAGACTAGCCCTTTTTTACGAGCAGTACTTC. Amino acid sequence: CASRLALFYEQYF.

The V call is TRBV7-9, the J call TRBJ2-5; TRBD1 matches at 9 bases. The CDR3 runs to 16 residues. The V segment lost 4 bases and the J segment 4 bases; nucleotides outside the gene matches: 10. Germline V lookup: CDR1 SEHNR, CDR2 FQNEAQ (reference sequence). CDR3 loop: CASSSAQTGGLETQYF. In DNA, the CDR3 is TGTGCCAGCAGCTCAGCCCAAACAGGGGGCTTAGAGACCCAGTACTTC.

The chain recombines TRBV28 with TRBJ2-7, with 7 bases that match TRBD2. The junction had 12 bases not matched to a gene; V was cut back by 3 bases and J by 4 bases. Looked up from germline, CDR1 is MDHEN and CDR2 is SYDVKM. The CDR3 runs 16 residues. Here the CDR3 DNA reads TGTGCCAGCAGTTTCACCCTAGCGGAGGGAGCGTACGAGCAGTACTTC. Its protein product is CASSFTLAEGAYEQYF.

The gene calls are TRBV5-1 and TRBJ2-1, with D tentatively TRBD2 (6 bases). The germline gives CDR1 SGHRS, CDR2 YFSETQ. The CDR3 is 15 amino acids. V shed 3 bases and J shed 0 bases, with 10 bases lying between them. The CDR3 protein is CASSSAEGSYNEQFF. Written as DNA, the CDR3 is TGCGCCAGCAGCTCAGCGGAGGGCTCCTACAATGAGCAGTTCTTC.

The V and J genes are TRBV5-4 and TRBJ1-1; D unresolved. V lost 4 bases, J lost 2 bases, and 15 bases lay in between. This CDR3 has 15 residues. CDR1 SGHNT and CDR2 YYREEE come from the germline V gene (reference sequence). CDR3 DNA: TGTGCCAGCAGCCTCCGTTGGCAGTCCAACACTGAAGCTTTCTTT. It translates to CASSLRWQSNTEAFF.

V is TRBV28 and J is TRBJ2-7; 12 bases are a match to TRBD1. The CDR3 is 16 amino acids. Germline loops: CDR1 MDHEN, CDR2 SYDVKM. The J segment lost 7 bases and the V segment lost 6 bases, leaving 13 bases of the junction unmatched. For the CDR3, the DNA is TGTGCCAGCAGACCCGGGACAGGGGGCCCCGCGAGAGAGCAGTACTTC. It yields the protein CASRPGTGGPAREQYF.

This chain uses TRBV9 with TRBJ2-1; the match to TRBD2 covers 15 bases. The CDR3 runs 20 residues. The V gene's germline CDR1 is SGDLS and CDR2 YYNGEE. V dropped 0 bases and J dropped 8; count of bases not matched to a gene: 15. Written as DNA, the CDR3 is TGTGCCAGCAGCGTAGGGCGCAGTCTACGGACTAGCGGGGGGGTTGATGAGCAGTTCTTC. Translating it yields CASSVGRSLRTSGGVDEQFF.

DNA for the CDR3: TGCGCCAGCAGCTTGACTAGCGGAACCACAGATACGCAGTATTTT. Its translation: CASSLTSGTTDTQYF. The V and J genes are TRBV5-1 and TRBJ2-3; 8 positions agree with TRBD2. The junction had 3 bases not matched to a gene; V was cut back by 1 base and J by 2 bases. Germline V gives CDR1 SGHRS, CDR2 YFSETQ. This CDR3 comprises 15 residues.

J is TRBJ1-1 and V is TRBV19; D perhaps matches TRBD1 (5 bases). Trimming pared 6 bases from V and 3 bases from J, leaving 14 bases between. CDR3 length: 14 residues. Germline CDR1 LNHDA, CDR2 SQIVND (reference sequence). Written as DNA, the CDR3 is TGTGCCAGTAGGGAAGGGGCAGGGTACACTGAAGCTTTCTTT. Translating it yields CASREGAGYTEAFF.

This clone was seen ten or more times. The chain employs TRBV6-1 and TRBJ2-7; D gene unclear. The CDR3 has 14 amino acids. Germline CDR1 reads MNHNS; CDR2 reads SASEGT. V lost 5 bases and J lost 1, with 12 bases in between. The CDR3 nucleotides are TGTGCCAGCAGTCCAACAGCACCATCCTACGAGCAGTACTTC. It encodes CASSPTAPSYEQYF.

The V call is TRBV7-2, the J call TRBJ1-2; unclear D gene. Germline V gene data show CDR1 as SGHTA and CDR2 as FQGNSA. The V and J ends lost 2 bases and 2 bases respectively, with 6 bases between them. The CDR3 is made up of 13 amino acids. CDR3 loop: CASSLFQNYGYTF. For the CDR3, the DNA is TGTGCCAGCAGCTTATTCCAGAACTATGGCTACACCTTC.

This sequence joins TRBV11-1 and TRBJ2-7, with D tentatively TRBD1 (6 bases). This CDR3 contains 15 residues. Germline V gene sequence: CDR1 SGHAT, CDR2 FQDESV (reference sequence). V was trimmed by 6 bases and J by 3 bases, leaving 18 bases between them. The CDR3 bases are TGTGCCAGCAGTCAAAAACAGGGTTGGGTCTACGAGCAGTACTTC. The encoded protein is CASSQKQGWVYEQYF.

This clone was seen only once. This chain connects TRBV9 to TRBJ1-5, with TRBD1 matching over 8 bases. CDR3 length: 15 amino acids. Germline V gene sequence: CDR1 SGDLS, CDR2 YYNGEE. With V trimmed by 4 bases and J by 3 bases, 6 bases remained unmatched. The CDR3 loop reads CASSPTGASNQPQHF. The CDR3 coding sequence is TGTGCCAGCAGCCCGACAGGGGCCTCCAATCAGCCCCAGCATTTT.

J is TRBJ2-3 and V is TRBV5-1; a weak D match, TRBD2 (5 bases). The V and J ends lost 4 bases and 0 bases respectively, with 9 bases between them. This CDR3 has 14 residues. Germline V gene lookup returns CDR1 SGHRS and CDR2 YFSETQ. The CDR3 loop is CASSLADSTDTQYF. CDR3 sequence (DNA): TGCGCCAGCAGCCTAGCAGACAGCACAGATACGCAGTATTTT.

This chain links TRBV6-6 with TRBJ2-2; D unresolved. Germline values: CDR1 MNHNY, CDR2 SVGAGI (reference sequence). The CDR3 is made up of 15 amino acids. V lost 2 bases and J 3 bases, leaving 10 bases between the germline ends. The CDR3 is CASSYTTDDTGELFF. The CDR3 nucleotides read TGTGCCAGCAGTTACACCACAGACGACACCGGGGAGCTGTTTTTT.

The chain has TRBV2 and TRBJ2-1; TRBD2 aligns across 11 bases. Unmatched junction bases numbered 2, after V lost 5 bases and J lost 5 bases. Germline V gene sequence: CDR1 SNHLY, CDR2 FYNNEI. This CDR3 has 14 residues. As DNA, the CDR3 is TGTGCCAGCAGTACTAGCGGGGGCAACAATGAGCAGTTCTTC. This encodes CASSTSGGNNEQFF.

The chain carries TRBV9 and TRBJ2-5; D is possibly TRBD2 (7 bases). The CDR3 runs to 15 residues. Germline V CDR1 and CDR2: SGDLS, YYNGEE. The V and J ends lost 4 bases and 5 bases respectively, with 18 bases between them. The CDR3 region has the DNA TGTGCCAGCAGCCCCAGGGGCGGGAGCGGGGAGACCCAGTACTTC. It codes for CASSPRGGSGETQYF.

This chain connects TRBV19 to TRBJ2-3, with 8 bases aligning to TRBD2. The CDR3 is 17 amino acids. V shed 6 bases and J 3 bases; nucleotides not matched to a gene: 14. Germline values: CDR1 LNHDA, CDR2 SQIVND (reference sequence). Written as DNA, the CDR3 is TGTGCCAGTAGGGGTGGAGCGGGAGTTACGGGGACAGATACGCAGTATTTT. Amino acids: CASRGGAGVTGTDTQYF.

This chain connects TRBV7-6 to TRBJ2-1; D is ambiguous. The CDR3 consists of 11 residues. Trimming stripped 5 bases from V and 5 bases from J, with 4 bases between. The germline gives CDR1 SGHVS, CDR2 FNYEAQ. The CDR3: CASSPDNEQFF. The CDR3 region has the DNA TGTGCCAGCAGCCCTGACAATGAGCAGTTCTTC.

The CDR3 DNA follows: TGTGCCAGCAGCTTTAAGGCGGGAGGGCTAAACGAGCAGTACTTC. This encodes CASSFKAGGLNEQYF. This chain links TRBV7-9 with TRBJ2-7; 9 nucleotides align to TRBD2. Germline V CDR1 and CDR2: SEHNR, FQNEAQ (reference sequence). The J segment lost 5 bases and the V segment lost 3 bases, leaving 8 bases of the junction unmatched. The CDR3 spans 15 residues.

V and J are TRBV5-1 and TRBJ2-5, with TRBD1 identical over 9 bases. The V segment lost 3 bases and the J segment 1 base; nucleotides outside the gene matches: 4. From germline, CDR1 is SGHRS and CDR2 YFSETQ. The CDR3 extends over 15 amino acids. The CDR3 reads CASSSGQGGQETQYF. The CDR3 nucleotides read TGCGCCAGCAGCTCGGGACAGGGAGGCCAAGAGACCCAGTACTTC.

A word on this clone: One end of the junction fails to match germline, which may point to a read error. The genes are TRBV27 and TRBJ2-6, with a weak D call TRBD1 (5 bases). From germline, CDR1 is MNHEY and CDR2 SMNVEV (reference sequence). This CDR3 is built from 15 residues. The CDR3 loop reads CASSLSYSGANVLTF. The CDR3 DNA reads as TGTGCCAGCAGCTTATCCTACTCTGGGGCCAACGTCTTGACTTTC.

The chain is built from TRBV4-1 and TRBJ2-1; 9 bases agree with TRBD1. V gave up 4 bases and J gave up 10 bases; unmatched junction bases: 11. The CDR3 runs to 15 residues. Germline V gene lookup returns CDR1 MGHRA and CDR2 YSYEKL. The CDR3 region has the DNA TGCGCCAGCAGCCGCACGACAGGGGGGTATTCGGAGCAGTTCTTC. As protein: CASSRTTGGYSEQFF.

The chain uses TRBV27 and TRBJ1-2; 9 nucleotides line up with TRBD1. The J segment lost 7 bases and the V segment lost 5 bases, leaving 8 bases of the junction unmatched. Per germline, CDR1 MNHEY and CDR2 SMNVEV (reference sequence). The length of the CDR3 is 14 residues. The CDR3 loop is CASSARTGEGGYTF. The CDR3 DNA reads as TGTGCCAGCAGTGCCCGGACAGGGGAGGGTGGCTACACCTTC.

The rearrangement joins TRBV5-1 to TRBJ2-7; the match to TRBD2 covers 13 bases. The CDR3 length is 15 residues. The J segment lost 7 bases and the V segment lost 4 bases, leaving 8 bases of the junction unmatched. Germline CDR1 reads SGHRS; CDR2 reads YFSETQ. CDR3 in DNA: TGCGCCAGCAGCCCGGGACTAGCGGGAAGAAAAGAGCAGTACTTC. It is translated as CASSPGLAGRKEQYF.